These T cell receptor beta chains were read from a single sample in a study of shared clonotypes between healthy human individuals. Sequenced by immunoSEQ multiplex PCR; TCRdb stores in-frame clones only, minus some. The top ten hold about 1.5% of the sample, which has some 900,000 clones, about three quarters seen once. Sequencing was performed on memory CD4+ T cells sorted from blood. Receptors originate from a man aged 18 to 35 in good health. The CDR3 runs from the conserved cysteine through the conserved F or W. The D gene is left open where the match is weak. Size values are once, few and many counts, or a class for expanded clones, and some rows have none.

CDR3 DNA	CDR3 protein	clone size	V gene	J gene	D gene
TGTGCCAGCGGTACAACTGGGGTTCCCCAAGAGACCCAGTACTTC	CASGTTGVPQETQYF	NA	TRBV5-6	TRBJ2-5	NA
TGTGCCAGCAGTTACAGACGTGGACAGGGATACACTGAAGCTTTCTTT	CASSYRRGQGYTEAFF	NA	TRBV6-5	TRBJ1-1	TRBD1
TGTGCCAGCCTCTATACAACTAATGAAAAACTGTTTTTT	CASLYTTNEKLFF	NA	TRBV6-1	TRBJ1-4	NA
TGTGCCAGCAGCACTCGACAGGACCCCTATGGCTACACCTTC	CASSTRQDPYGYTF	NA	TRBV5-4	TRBJ1-2	NA
TGTGCCACCAGGCCTCGTGGGGGGGGCAATCAGCCCCAGCATTTT	CATRPRGGGNQPQHF	NA	TRBV15	TRBJ1-5	NA
TGTGCCAGCAGCTTATCTAGCGGGGGAGGGAATGAGCAGTTCTTC	CASSLSSGGGNEQFF	NA	TRBV11-2	TRBJ2-1	TRBD2
TGTGCCAGCAGCGTTAGCGGGAGTGGGGCAGATACGCAGTATTTT	CASSVSGSGADTQYF	NA	TRBV9	TRBJ2-3	TRBD2
TGTGCCAGCAGCCCCTATGCGGGTCCGTCCACCGGGGAGCTGTTTTTT	CASSPYAGPSTGELFF	few	TRBV7-3	TRBJ2-2	NA
TGTGCCAGCAGCCCCCACCGACGGGGAGGCGGAAGCTTATACACCGGGGAGCTGTTTTTT	CASSPHRRGGGSLYTGELFF	NA	TRBV9	TRBJ2-2	NA
TGTGCCAGCAGCTTAGATCCAGGGGGCCGCACTGAAGCTTTCTTT	CASSLDPGGRTEAFF	few	TRBV11-2	TRBJ1-1	TRBD1
TGTGCCAGCTCACCATTCCCGGGACAGAACACCGGGGAGCTGTTTTTT	CASSPFPGQNTGELFF	few	TRBV18	TRBJ2-2	NA
TGTGCCAGCAGTCCCGGGACACAAAGCACAGATACGCAGTATTTT	CASSPGTQSTDTQYF	once	TRBV2	TRBJ2-3	NA
TGCGCCAGCAGCTCATCCCCGGGGGCCTCCTACAATGAGCAGTTCTTC	CASSSSPGASYNEQFF	NA	TRBV4-1	TRBJ2-1	NA
TGTGCCAGCTCCACCAGCGGAAATTCACCCCTCCACTTT	CASSTSGNSPLHF	NA	TRBV18	TRBJ1-6	NA
TGTGCCAGCAGGCTCCGGGACAGGGGGGACAATGAGCAGTTCTTC	CASRLRDRGDNEQFF	NA	TRBV6-1	TRBJ2-1	TRBD1
TGTGCCAGCAGCTTGCCAGGGCCCTACGAGCAGTACTTC	CASSLPGPYEQYF	NA	TRBV5-5	TRBJ2-7	NA
TGCGCCAGCAGTGAGTCCGCATCGGGACGCAAATCTTCTAACTATGGCTACACCTTC	CASSESASGRKSSNYGYTF	once	TRBV10-2	TRBJ1-2	NA
TGTGCCAGCCAGGACAGGGGCAATGAGCAGTTCTTC	CASQDRGNEQFF	once	TRBV18	TRBJ2-1	TRBD1
TGTGCCTGGAGTGTTCCACCTTCCTACGAGCAGTACTTC	CAWSVPPSYEQYF	NA	TRBV30	TRBJ2-7	NA
TGTGCCAGCAGCTTTGGAGGGGGAACTAATGAAAAACTGTTTTTT	CASSFGGGTNEKLFF	NA	TRBV7-9	TRBJ1-4	NA